This TCR beta chain is drawn from a study of blood T cells in healthy people across ages. For the second PCR, which ran for about 7 to 11 cycles, a sample-barcoded 5' primer and a J-beta primer mix were used. Each of the samples gave a minimum of 3 million paired-end reads that contained CDR3. TCRdb itself ran the 5' RACE reads through MiXCR, one entry per CDR3 protein. The repertoire holds 750,000 to 850,000 distinct CDR3 sequences, with approximately 25% as singletons. The CDR3 extends over 16 amino acids. Germline CDR1 MNHEY, CDR2 SVGEGT. Trimming left V 4 bases short and J 0 bases short, with 15 bases between. Separately, the same data were catalogued under a study of T cells of mothers and their children. From that study: RNA that had been extracted went wholly into cDNA synthesis, at roughly 1.5 ug per 15 ul.

This chain connects TRBV6-2 or TRBV6-3 to TRBJ1-1; unclear D gene. The material sequenced was blood. The source is a boy aged 5 to 17 in good health. CDR3 region: CASSSPAGILNTEAFF. The DNA of the CDR3 is TGTGCCAGCAGTTCCCCCGCGGGGATACTGAACACTGAAGCTTTCTTT.